The 31 T cell receptor beta chains listed next were all sequenced from one sample in a study of blood T cell repertoires in COVID-19. Method: immunoSEQ multiplex PCR; TCRdb's copy keeps in-frame clones and lacks some. This sample has 250,000 or so clones, with 86% found just once. Material: PBMCs or T cells enriched from blood (not recorded which). These receptors were obtained from a woman aged 18-29 years who had recovered from COVID-19.

This rearrangement joins TRBV27 to TRBJ1-1; the D gene is possibly TRBD1 (6 bases). Per germline, CDR1 MNHEY and CDR2 SMNVEV (reference sequence). This CDR3 is 15 amino acids long. Trimming took off 4 bases at V and 3 bases at J, with 15 bases between the two ends. The CDR3 sequence: CASSSTGSPYTEAFF. Here the CDR3 DNA reads TGTGCCAGCAGTTCTACAGGGTCGCCGTACACTGAAGCTTTCTTT.

J is TRBJ1-3 and V is TRBV28, with 8 bases that match TRBD1. With 8 bases clipped from V and 4 bases from J, the junction kept 10 bases outside the gene matches. The CDR3 totals 15 residues. Germline values: CDR1 MDHEN, CDR2 SYDVKM. This CDR3 reads CASSAGGAEGNTIYF. CDR3 in DNA: TGTGCCAGCTCCGCAGGGGGCGCGGAAGGAAACACCATATATTTT.

The chain joins TRBV7-9 to TRBJ2-7; 7 nucleotides agree with TRBD1. CDR1 is SEHNR, CDR2 FQNEAQ, per germline (reference sequence). The CDR3 is made up of 15 amino acids. The trim removed 5 bases at V and 2 bases at J, leaving 9 bases unmatched. CDR3 sequence reads: CASSPWTGLAYEQYF. CDR3 bases: TGTGCCAGCAGCCCCTGGACAGGCCTTGCCTACGAGCAGTACTTC.

This clone has only one observation. The chain combines TRBV5-1 with TRBJ2-7; tentative D call: TRBD1 (5 bases). CDR1 is SGHRS and CDR2 is YFSETQ in the germline V gene. This CDR3 spans 15 amino acids. V lost 4 bases to trimming and J lost 0 bases, with 14 bases between them. The CDR3 loop is CASSGSRVSSYEQYF. CDR3 bases: TGCGCCAGCAGCGGAAGCAGGGTCAGCTCCTACGAGCAGTACTTC.

The chain employs TRBV5-1 and TRBJ1-2; no clear D gene. Germline V gene lookup returns CDR1 SGHRS and CDR2 YFSETQ. V lost 0 bases to trimming and J lost 1 base, with 7 bases between them. The CDR3 spans 14 residues. Written as DNA, the CDR3 is TGCGCCAGCAGCTTGGGGCAGTTTAACTATGGCTACACCTTC. Translating gives CASSLGQFNYGYTF.

Only one count was recorded for this clone. Other DNA sequences in this specimen translate into the identical CDR3. V and J are TRBV5-6 and TRBJ1-2, with no clear D. V lost 0 bases and J lost 7, with 4 bases in between. The CDR3 contains 11 residues. Germline assignment: CDR1 SGHDT and CDR2 YYEEEE. CDR3: CASSLASGYTF. The CDR3 nucleotides are TGTGCCAGCAGCTTGGCCAGTGGCTACACCTTC.

The gene calls are TRBV13 and TRBJ1-1; 7 bases are a match to TRBD1. In germline, CDR1 is PRHDT, CDR2 FYEKMQ (reference sequence). The J segment lost 0 bases and the V segment lost 5 bases, leaving 6 bases of the junction unmatched. The CDR3 length is 15 residues. Here the CDR3 reads CASSPRQGMNTEAFF. The CDR3 DNA reads TGTGCCAGCAGCCCCCGACAGGGAATGAACACTGAAGCTTTCTTT.

The chain recombines TRBV30 with TRBJ1-2; D gene ambiguous. Germline assignment: CDR1 GTSNPN and CDR2 SVGIG (reference sequence). V lost 5 bases to trimming and J lost 8 bases, with 15 bases between them. The CDR3 runs 12 residues. CDR3 DNA: TGTGCCTGGGGAAGATTCGATCGGGGCTACACCTTC. It encodes CAWGRFDRGYTF.

The chain carries TRBV5-6 and TRBJ1-3; no reliable D call. The CDR3 covers 15 residues. Trimming took 0 bases from V and 1 from J, leaving 8 bases between them. The germline gives CDR1 SGHDT, CDR2 YYEEEE. CDR3 region: CASSLARGSGNTIYF. CDR3 DNA: TGTGCCAGCAGCTTGGCCCGGGGATCTGGAAACACCATATATTTT.

The chain employs TRBV7-7 and TRBJ2-3, with 8 bases fitting TRBD2. The CDR3 sequence is 18 residues long. V lost 1 base, J lost 0 bases, and 9 bases stayed unmatched. Per the germline V gene, CDR1 is SSHAT and CDR2 is FNYEAQ (reference sequence). In DNA form, the CDR3 reads TGTGCCAGCAGCTTAGGAGTACGCGGGGGGACGAGCACAGATACGCAGTATTTT. It yields the protein CASSLGVRGGTSTDTQYF.

The rearrangement links TRBV5-6 to TRBJ1-5, with 8 bases lining up with TRBD1. There are 16 residues in the CDR3. The V and J ends lost 0 bases and 10 bases, in that order; junction bases with no gene match: 12. Looked up from germline, CDR1 is SGHDT and CDR2 is YYEEEE. The CDR3 sequence: CASSLGAGGPLFPQHF. CDR3 sequence (DNA): TGTGCCAGCAGCTTGGGGGCAGGGGGCCCTCTTTTTCCCCAGCATTTT.

This clone has a handful of counts. The chain combines TRBV3-1 (or the pseudogene TRBV3-2) with TRBJ2-7; 8 bases agree with TRBD1. Germline values: CDR1 LGHDT, CDR2 YNNKEL (reference sequence). CDR3 length: 15 residues. V trimming: 4 bases; J trimming: 3 bases; junction bases outside the gene matches: 8. This chain's CDR3 is CASSLPLGTGYEQYF. CDR3 in DNA: TGTGCCAGCAGCCTACCCCTCGGGACAGGCTACGAGCAGTACTTC.

The J gene is TRBJ2-1, the V gene TRBV7-3, with 10 bases matching TRBD2. CDR1 SGHTA and CDR2 FQGTGA come from the germline V gene. The CDR3 contains 15 residues. V dropped 5 bases and J dropped 9; count of bases not matched to a gene: 10. The CDR3 is CASSPTTSGSSEQFF. The CDR3 DNA is TGTGCCAGCAGCCCGACGACTAGCGGGTCTAGTGAGCAGTTCTTC.

V usage is TRBV18 and J usage is TRBJ1-1; possibly TRBD1 for D (6 bases). The germline gives CDR1 KGHSH, CDR2 LQKENI. V shed 0 bases and J shed 2 bases, with 10 bases lying between them. The CDR3 runs to 15 residues. CDR3 nucleotide sequence: TGTGCCAGCTCACCACCACCAGGGGCTAACACTGAAGCTTTCTTT. As protein: CASSPPPGANTEAFF. Supplemented by reference TRBV18 and TRBJ1-1, the full variable domain reads NAGVMQNPRHLVRRRGQEARLRCSPMKGHSHVYWYRQLPEEGLKFMVYLQKENIIDESGMPKERFSAEFPKEGPSILRIQQVVRGDSAAYFCASSPPPGANTEAFFGQGTRLTVV.

This clone has a handful of counts. The rearrangement links TRBV10-2 to TRBJ2-5; D possibly corresponds to TRBD2 (6 bases). Trimming stripped 7 bases from V and 4 bases from J, with 7 bases between. CDR1 is WSHSY and CDR2 is SAAADI in the germline V gene. This CDR3 spans 11 amino acids. CDR3 nucleotides: TGCGCCAGCACGGAGGGAGAGACCCAGTACTTC. Translated: CASTEGETQYF.

The V and J genes are TRBV7-8 and TRBJ1-2; TRBD1 matches at 7 bases. Trimming removed 5 bases from V and 4 bases from J; junction bases left unmatched: 16. CDR1 SGHVS and CDR2 FQNEAQ come from the germline V gene. The CDR3 consists of 17 residues. The CDR3 DNA reads TGTGCCAGCAGCCCCCGGACAGGAGAAGTTTCAGGCTATGGCTACACCTTC. It codes for CASSPRTGEVSGYGYTF.

The chain combines TRBV20-1 with TRBJ2-7; 8 bases match TRBD2. Germline CDR1 is DFQATT and CDR2 is SNEGSKA (reference sequence). Trimming cost V 1 base and J 9 bases; bases outside gene matches: 2. The length of the CDR3 is 11 residues. The CDR3 DNA reads as TGCAGTGCTAGAGCAACTAGCGGGCAGTACTTC. Its protein product is CSARATSGQYF.

This chain connects TRBV5-1 to TRBJ2-5, with a possible D match to TRBD2 (6 bases). The germline CDR1 and CDR2 sequences are SGHRS and YFSETQ. V lost 1 base, J lost 5 bases, and 9 bases lay in between. This CDR3 region has 13 residues. In nucleotides, the CDR3 is TGCGCCAGCAGCTTGTACGGGGGTGAGACCCAGTACTTC. Translated: CASSLYGGETQYF.

The chain recombines TRBV30 with TRBJ1-2, with D tentatively TRBD1 (5 bases). Trimming shortened V by 2 bases and J by 0 bases, and 13 bases separated the two germline ends. This CDR3 comprises 15 residues. Germline V CDR1 and CDR2: GTSNPN, SVGIG (reference sequence). CDR3 amino acids: CAWSRGTAPNYGYTF. In DNA, the CDR3 is TGTGCCTGGAGTAGAGGGACTGCCCCTAACTATGGCTACACCTTC. Full variable domain (rest looked up from reference TRBV30 and TRBJ1-2): SQTIHQWPATLVQPVGSPLSLECTVEGTSNPNLYWYRQAAGRGLQLLFYSVGIGQISSEVPQNLSASRPQDRQFILSSKKLLLSDSGFYLCAWSRGTAPNYGYTFGSGTRLTVV.

This rearrangement joins TRBV21-1 to TRBJ1-5; the table assigns TRBD1, which was not confirmed against the DNA. TRBV21-1 is given as a pseudogene. The CDR3 loop spans 17 amino acids. DNA of the CDR3: TGTGCCAGCAGCAAAGTTGTATCCAGGGATAGCAATCAGCCCCAGCATTTT. Translation: CASSKVVSRDSNQPQHF.

This clone was observed a handful of times. This chain joins TRBV30 and TRBJ1-5; no definite D call. With 0 bases removed from V and 2 bases from J, the gap between germline ends came to 5 bases. This CDR3 contains 13 residues. The V gene's germline CDR1 is GTSNPN and CDR2 SVGIG (reference sequence). The CDR3 sequence is CAWSVLGNQPQHF. The CDR3 nucleotides read TGTGCCTGGAGTGTACTCGGCAATCAGCCCCAGCATTTT.

The chain employs TRBV30 and TRBJ1-2; D is unclear. The V gene lost 0 bases and the J gene lost 7 bases, with 12 bases spanning the gap. The length of the CDR3 is 13 residues. Germline CDR1 GTSNPN, CDR2 SVGIG (reference sequence). Written as DNA, the CDR3 is TGTGCCTGGAGTGTACGTTCTTTCGGTGGCTACACCTTC. Encoded protein: CAWSVRSFGGYTF.

V and J are TRBV25-1 and TRBJ2-3; D gene unclear. Trimming took off 1 base at V and 5 bases at J, with 7 bases between the two ends. The CDR3 sequence is 13 residues long. The germline CDR1 and CDR2 sequences are MGHDK and SYGVNS. CDR3 residues: CASSESLRDTQYF. Written as DNA, the CDR3 is TGTGCCAGCAGTGAATCGCTCAGAGATACGCAGTATTTT.

V and J are TRBV7-3 and TRBJ2-3; D gene ambiguous. The germline CDR1 and CDR2 sequences are SGHTA and FQGTGA. The CDR3 contains 15 residues. V was trimmed by 4 bases and J by 2 bases, leaving 13 bases between them. CDR3 sequence reads: CASSSTDTNTDTQYF. As DNA, the CDR3 is TGTGCCAGCAGCTCAACAGATACAAACACAGATACGCAGTATTTT.

V is TRBV3-1 (or the pseudogene TRBV3-2) and J is TRBJ2-2; 7 bases are shared with TRBD2. Germline CDR1 reads LGHDT; CDR2 reads YNNKEL (reference sequence). The V segment lost 1 base and the J segment 3 bases; nucleotides outside the gene matches: 8. This CDR3 contains 17 residues. The CDR3 bases are TGTGCCAGCAGCCAAGGTCATGGGAGGGCATACACCGGGGAGCTGTTTTTT. Residues: CASSQGHGRAYTGELFF.

This clone was found a few times. The CDR3 coding sequence is TGCGCCAGCAGCCAAGATTTGGGTCCCACAGGGATTGGTCATGGCTACACCTTC. It translates to CASSQDLGPTGIGHGYTF. This chain uses TRBV4-3 with TRBJ1-2; perhaps TRBD1 as D (6 bases). The CDR3 is 18 amino acids. Germline loops: CDR1 LGHNA, CDR2 YSLEER. V was shortened by 0 bases and J by 6 bases, with 23 bases between the two germline ends.

The genes are TRBV12-2 and TRBJ2-1; the table's D call TRBD2 went unverified against the DNA. TRBV12-2 is marked as a pseudogene. The CDR3 is made up of 16 amino acids. The CDR3 sequence: CASRLAQGPGVNEQFF. CDR3 bases: TGTGCAAGTCGCTTAGCGCAGGGTCCGGGAGTCAATGAGCAGTTCTTC.

This clone was seen a single time. The chain has TRBV29-1 and TRBJ1-1; unclear D gene. Germline V gene lookup returns CDR1 SQVTM and CDR2 ANQGSEA. Deletions cut 3 bases from V and 1 base from J, with 9 bases between. The CDR3 consists of 13 residues. The CDR3 sequence: CSVEAHRNTEAFF. CDR3 in DNA: TGCAGCGTTGAGGCACACCGGAACACTGAAGCTTTCTTT.

V is TRBV3-1 (or the pseudogene TRBV3-2) and J is TRBJ2-3, with 7 bases identical to TRBD1. CDR1 and CDR2 from the germline V gene are LGHDT and YNNKEL (reference sequence). This CDR3 is 14 amino acids long. The V and J ends lost 7 bases and 3 bases, in that order; junction bases with no gene match: 7. CDR3 amino acids: CASTARGPTDTQYF. CDR3 nucleotide sequence: TGTGCCAGCACCGCGAGGGGGCCAACAGATACGCAGTATTTT.

The chain carries TRBV5-1 and TRBJ2-5; 7 bases map to TRBD1. Germline CDR1 SGHRS, CDR2 YFSETQ. The V segment lost 7 bases and the J segment 2 bases; nucleotides outside the gene matches: 8. The CDR3 totals 14 residues. CDR3 region: CASGLTGWQETQYF. CDR3 DNA: TGCGCCAGCGGCCTGACAGGGTGGCAAGAGACCCAGTACTTC.

V gene TRBV4-1 combines with J gene TRBJ1-5; TRBD1 aligns across 7 bases. Germline lookup yields CDR1 MGHRA and CDR2 YSYEKL. This CDR3 spans 15 amino acids. The V gene end was trimmed by 9 bases and the J gene end by 2 bases; junction bases not matched to a gene: 10. The CDR3: CASREGGMGNQPQHF. DNA for the CDR3: TGCGCCAGTAGAGAAGGGGGCATGGGCAATCAGCCCCAGCATTTT.